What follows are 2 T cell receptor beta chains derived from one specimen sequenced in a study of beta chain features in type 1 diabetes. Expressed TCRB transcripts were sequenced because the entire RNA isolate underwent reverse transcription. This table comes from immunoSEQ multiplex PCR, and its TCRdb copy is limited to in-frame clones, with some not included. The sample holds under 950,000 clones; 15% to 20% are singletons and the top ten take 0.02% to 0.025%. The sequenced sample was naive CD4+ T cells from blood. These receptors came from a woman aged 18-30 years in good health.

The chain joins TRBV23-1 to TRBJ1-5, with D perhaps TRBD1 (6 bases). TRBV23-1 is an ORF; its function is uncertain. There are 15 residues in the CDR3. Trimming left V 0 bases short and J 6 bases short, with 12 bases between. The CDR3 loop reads CASSQSPGDGQPQHF. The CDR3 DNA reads TGCGCCAGCAGTCAATCGCCAGGGGACGGTCAGCCCCAGCATTTT.

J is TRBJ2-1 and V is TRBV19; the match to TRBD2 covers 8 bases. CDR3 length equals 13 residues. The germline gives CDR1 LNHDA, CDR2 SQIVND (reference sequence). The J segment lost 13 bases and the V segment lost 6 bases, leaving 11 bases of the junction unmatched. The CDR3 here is CASSLTSAELQFF. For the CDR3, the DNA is TGTGCCAGTAGCCTGACTAGCGCAGAGCTTCAGTTCTTC. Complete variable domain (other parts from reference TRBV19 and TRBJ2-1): DGGITQSPKYLFRKEGQNVTLSCEQNLNHDAMYWYRQDPGQGLRLIYYSQIVNDFQKGDIAEGYSVSREKKESFPLTVTSAQKNPTAFYLCASSLTSAELQFFGPGTRLTVL.